Listed here are 5 T cell receptor beta chains from one sample, sequenced in a study of T cells in tuberculosis. Time point meaning: new active TB diagnosis, blood taken before or within 7 days of starting treatment. Assay used: immunoSEQ multiplex PCR; TCRdb lists only in-frame clones, some missing. The sample holds 30,000 to 35,000 clones, roughly 93% seen once. The source was PBMCs, collected at tuberculosis diagnosis. The receptors here all came from an adult with tuberculosis.

The V call is TRBV2, the J call TRBJ2-1, with a possible D match to TRBD2 (6 bases). CDR3 length: 14 amino acids. Trimming removed 5 bases from V and 2 bases from J, with 10 bases in between. In germline, CDR1 is SNHLY, CDR2 FYNNEI. The CDR3 bases are TGTGCCAGCAGTCGGGAGCCCCCCTACAATGAGCAGTTCTTC. It yields the protein CASSREPPYNEQFF.

The chain has TRBV10-3 and TRBJ2-2; TRBD1 is a possible D gene (5 bases). This CDR3 spans 14 amino acids. The V gene lost 4 bases and the J gene lost 1 base, with 7 bases spanning the gap. Germline CDR1 and CDR2: ENHRY and SYGVKD. CDR3 protein: CAISGTGNTGELFF. The DNA for the CDR3 is TGTGCCATCAGTGGAACAGGGAACACCGGGGAGCTGTTTTTT.

The chain joins TRBV7-3 to TRBJ2-2, with D tentatively TRBD1 (5 bases). Trimming took 2 bases from V and 1 from J, leaving 8 bases between them. The germline V gene encodes CDR1 SGHTA and CDR2 FQGTGA. This CDR3 contains 15 residues. The CDR3 loop is CASSLLGENTGELFF. CDR3 in DNA: TGTGCCAGCAGCTTATTAGGGGAGAACACCGGGGAGCTGTTTTTT.

The chain carries TRBV27 and TRBJ1-1; 7 nucleotides line up with TRBD1. Germline V gene lookup returns CDR1 MNHEY and CDR2 SMNVEV (reference sequence). This CDR3 spans 15 amino acids. V was pared by 2 bases and J by 5 bases, with 8 bases of the junction left unmatched. The CDR3 sequence: CASSLTPGGETEAFF. The CDR3 nucleotides read TGTGCCAGCAGTTTAACCCCAGGGGGAGAGACTGAAGCTTTCTTT.

The chain carries TRBV19 and TRBJ1-2; 10 positions agree with TRBD1. In germline, CDR1 is LNHDA, CDR2 SQIVND (reference sequence). The V segment lost 2 bases and the J segment 2 bases; nucleotides outside the gene matches: 2. The CDR3 length is 15 residues. The CDR3 nucleotides are TGTGCCAGTAGTATAACGGGACAGGGGAACTATGGCTACACCTTC. This sequence encodes CASSITGQGNYGYTF.